This T cell receptor (beta chain) was documented in a study of blood T cell repertoires in COVID-19 (dated by TCRdb to 2019 to 2021). General notes on the study: Samples from collaborators originated in the United States, Italy and Spain and spanned both the acute and convalescent phases of COVID-19. The material from the prospective study consisted of cDNA or gDNA derived from T cells, B-cell-depleted T cells, or PBMCs. Deeply sampled blood TCRbeta repertoires from subjects exposed to, actively infected with, or recovered from COVID-19 were included in the dataset. The repertoires were made available in a free public database intended to serve as a resource for research on the immune response to SARS-CoV-2. Samples were obtained from the ongoing ImmuneRACE study (first 160 participants) and from 1,254 subjects provided by 6 global collaborators. A de-identified subject ID, COVID-19 status, age in years and sex were almost always included in the sample metadata. Where available, HLA class I and class II types were taken from metadata supplied by the sample provider and were not determined by assay-based typing. Study-wide conclusions, independent of this receptor: How much clinical and demographic metadata was included differed by source and by participant, and the metadata was provided uncurated.

Concerning this clone: The clone's antigen remains unknown. No base quality information exists; no much larger clone differs at one position.

The CDR3, from cysteine to phenylalanine, totals 16 residues. Only the CDR3 DNA is retained, 48 bases long and in frame from the first base. Via the germline V gene, CDR1 is SGHRS and CDR2 YFSETQ. Trimming costs V 4 bases and J 7 bases, and their ends lie 22 bases apart. The immunoSEQ Assay, a bias-controlled multiplex PCR, was used to amplify TCRbeta CDR3 regions from genomic DNA. Processing in the source paper ran as follows. Nucleated cell counts per sample were estimated from amplification of reference gene primers within the assay. To quantify the absolute abundance of each unique TCRbeta CDR3 rearrangement, sequence reads were collapsed and filtered. Productive Simpson clonality was computed per sample as the square root of Simpson's diversity index over productive rearrangements. TCRdb limited this immuneACCESS table to in-frame rearrangements with V and J called. A share of clones is missing; checked studies link under half to unresolved V genes, and the rest is unexplained. V and J calls and clone size are given by that table; D and trimming were obtained from the DNA. This sample lists approximately 150,000 clones; approximately 81% were detected once. The top ten clonotypes cover nearly 8% of the sample.

Participants in the prospective study were aged roughly 18 to 100 years, lived in 20 to 25 United States geographic areas, and enrolled through a virtual design. In the prospective study, cohorts were assigned on the basis of participant-reported clinical history obtained from a screening survey and a study questionnaire. Recovered participants in ImmuneRACE Cohort 3 were defined as having two consecutive negative NP/OP PCR tests, clearance from a healthcare professional, or resolution of symptoms. Mobile phlebotomists in the prospective study collected whole blood, serum and a nasopharyngeal or oropharyngeal swab from every participant. Over an approximately 2-month period, participants in the prospective study had the option of providing additional blood draws and questionnaires. Before DNA extraction, prospective study blood samples were shipped either frozen or at room temperature.

Sample: PBMCs or T cells enriched from blood (not recorded which). This TCR came from a woman between 50 and 59 years old who had recovered from COVID-19. The chain is encoded by TRBV5-1 joined to TRBJ2-3; 6 matching bases give a weak D call of TRBD2. The CDR3 reads CASSPSGSPGQNTQYF. The nucleotides are TGCGCCAGCAGCCCCTCCGGGAGCCCCGGCCAGAATACGCAGTATTTT.